This TCR beta chain was sequenced in a study of patients and donors after allogeneic stem cell transplantation. Germline trimming cut 3 bases from V and 5 bases from J; bases unmatched to any gene: 13. The CDR3 spans 16 residues. The germline V gene encodes CDR1 SQVTM and CDR2 ANQGSEA. TCRdb processed the RT-PCR reads anew with MiXCR; each CDR3 protein has one entry. The repertoire holds 190,000 or so distinct CDR3 sequences, with less than 45% as singletons. This sequence joins TRBV29-1 and TRBJ2-1, with 7 bases that match TRBD2. Sequenced sample: blood, either unsorted or a sorted T cell fraction (not recorded which). The sequence derives from a human donor who was either an allogeneic HSCT recipient or a stem cell or donor lymphocyte infusion donor (not recorded which). It is not recorded whose cells these are; they may come from a transplant donor. The CDR3 coding sequence is TGCAGCGTTGAGGGTTACCGGGACTACCCAGACAATGAGCAGTTCTTC. Amino acids: CSVEGYRDYPDNEQFF.